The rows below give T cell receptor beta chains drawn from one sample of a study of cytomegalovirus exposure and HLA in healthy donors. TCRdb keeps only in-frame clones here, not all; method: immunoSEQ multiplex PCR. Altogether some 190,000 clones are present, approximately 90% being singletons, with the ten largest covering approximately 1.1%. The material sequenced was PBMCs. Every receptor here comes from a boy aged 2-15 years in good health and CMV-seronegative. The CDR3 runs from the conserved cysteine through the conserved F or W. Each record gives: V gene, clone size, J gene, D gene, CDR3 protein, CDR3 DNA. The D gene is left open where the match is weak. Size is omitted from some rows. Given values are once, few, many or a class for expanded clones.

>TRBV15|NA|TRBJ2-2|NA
CATSRGQNANTGELFF
TGTGCCACCAGCAGAGGACAGAACGCGAACACCGGGGAGCTGTTTTTT
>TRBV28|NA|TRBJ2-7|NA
CASSLPTGLVEQYF
TGTGCCAGCAGCCTTCCTACAGGGCTGGTCGAGCAGTACTTC
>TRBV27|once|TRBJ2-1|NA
CASSLRFNEQFF
TGTGCCAGCAGTCTTCGGTTCAATGAGCAGTTCTTC
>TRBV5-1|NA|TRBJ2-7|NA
CASSYTGNEQYF
TGCGCCAGCAGCTATACAGGGAACGAGCAGTACTTC
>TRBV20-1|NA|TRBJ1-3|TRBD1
CSARGGNTIYF
TGCAGTGCCAGGGGGGGAAACACCATATATTTT
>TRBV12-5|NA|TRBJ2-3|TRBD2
CASGLSGGSDTQYF
TGTGCTAGTGGTTTAAGCGGGGGGTCAGATACGCAGTATTTT
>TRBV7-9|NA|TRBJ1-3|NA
CASSFSLPGNTIYF
TGTGCCAGCAGCTTTAGTCTTCCCGGAAACACCATATATTTT
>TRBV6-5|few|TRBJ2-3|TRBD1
CASRPFGQGNDTQYF
TGTGCCAGCAGACCCTTCGGACAGGGGAACGATACGCAGTATTTT
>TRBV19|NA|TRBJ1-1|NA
CASRSPATVSEAFF
TGTGCCAGTAGGAGCCCAGCGACGGTGTCTGAAGCTTTCTTT
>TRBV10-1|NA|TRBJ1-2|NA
CASKGRGRNGYTF
TGCGCCAGCAAGGGCAGGGGTCGGAATGGCTACACCTTC
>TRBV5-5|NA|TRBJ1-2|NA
CASSLDTNYGYTF
TGTGCCAGCAGCTTGGACACTAACTATGGCTACACCTTC
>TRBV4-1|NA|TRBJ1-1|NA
CASSQREDLILNTEAFF
TGCGCCAGCAGCCAACGAGAGGATTTGATCCTGAACACTGAAGCTTTCTTT
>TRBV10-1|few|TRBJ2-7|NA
CASSPVVYPYEQYF
TGCGCCAGCAGTCCGGTGGTGTATCCCTACGAGCAGTACTTC
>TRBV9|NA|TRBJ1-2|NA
CASSVVSGDYGYTF
TGTGCCAGCAGCGTAGTGAGTGGAGACTATGGCTACACCTTC
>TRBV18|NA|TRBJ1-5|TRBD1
CASSPSGTGVGRAQHF
TGTGCCAGCTCACCGAGCGGGACAGGTGTGGGTAGGGCCCAGCATTTT
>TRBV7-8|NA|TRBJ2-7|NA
CASSLTGSSYEQYF
TGTGCCAGCAGCTTAACAGGATCGAGCTACGAGCAGTACTTC
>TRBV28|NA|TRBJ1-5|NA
CASSEKGRNRPQHF
TGTGCCAGCAGTGAAAAGGGGAGGAATCGGCCCCAGCATTTT
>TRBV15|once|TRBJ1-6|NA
CATSRDHKKGDGSPLHF
TGTGCCACCAGCAGAGATCATAAGAAGGGGGATGGTTCACCCCTCCACTTT
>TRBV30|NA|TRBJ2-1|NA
CAWSEGAGYEQFF
TGTGCCTGGAGTGAAGGTGCGGGGTATGAGCAGTTCTTC
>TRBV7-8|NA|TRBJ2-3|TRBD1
CASSRDRAFSTDTQYF
TGTGCCAGCAGCAGAGACAGGGCTTTTTCCACAGATACGCAGTATTTT
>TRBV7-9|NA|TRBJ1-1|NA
CASSRTDRAEAFF
TGTGCCAGCAGCCGCACGGACAGAGCTGAAGCTTTCTTT